The rows below give T cell receptor beta chains drawn from one sample of a study of T cells in Graves' hyperthyroidism and ophthalmopathy. TCRdb redid the calling of the multiplex PCR reads with MiXCR, one entry per CDR3 protein. The sample shows over 700,000 distinct CDR3 sequences, around 20% of them seen only once. Sample: blood. The receptors here all came from a woman between 50 and 59 years old with Graves' hyperthyroidism that later progressed to Graves' ophthalmopathy. The CDR3 runs from the conserved cysteine through the conserved F or W. A D gene is named only where the DNA matches it firmly. Clone size is shown for a subset of rows, as once, few, many or a class of expanded clone.

J gene	clone size	D gene	V gene	CDR3 DNA	CDR3 protein
TRBJ2-7	many	.	TRBV7-9	TGTGCCAGCAGCCCCGTGGTATCTTACGAGCAGTACTTC	CASSPVVSYEQYF
TRBJ2-2	.	.	TRBV11-2	TGTGCCAGCAGCCAAGAAGGGCAGGGGCTGTTTTTT	CASSQEGQGLFF
TRBJ2-7	many	.	TRBV5-4	TGTGCCAGCAGCTCACGGGGGTCGCCCTACGAGCAGTACTTC	CASSSRGSPYEQYF
TRBJ1-1	.	.	TRBV20-1	TGCAGTGCTAGAGATTCTGGGCAGGGGTTCAGGAACACTGAAGCTTTCTTT	CSARDSGQGFRNTEAFF
TRBJ1-1	many	.	TRBV2	TGTGCCAGCAGTGCTCAGGGAACCATGAACACTGAAGCTTTCTTT	CASSAQGTMNTEAFF
TRBJ2-3	medium-sized	.	TRBV5-6	TGTGCCAGCAGCTTGTTGGTCTGGGGCACAGATACGCAGTATTTT	CASSLLVWGTDTQYF
TRBJ1-4	few	.	TRBV12-3/TRBV12-4	TGTGCCAGCAGTAGTACATCACACCCAGCAGGTGAAAAACTGTTTTTT	CASSSTSHPAGEKLFF
TRBJ2-3	many	TRBD2	TRBV7-3	TGTGCCAGCAGCTTTAGCGGGGGCTGGGATACGCAGTATTTT	CASSFSGGWDTQYF
TRBJ2-2	.	TRBD1	TRBV7-3	TGTGCCAGCGGCTCCTCCGGGACAGGGTTAACCGGGGAGCTGTTTTTT	CASGSSGTGLTGELFF
TRBJ2-2	.	TRBD2	TRBV6-1	TGTGCCAGCGGAACTAGCGGGGAGAACACCGGGGAGCTGTTTTTT	CASGTSGENTGELFF
TRBJ1-1	many	.	TRBV6-1	TGTGCCAGCAGTGAAAGTTACACTGAAGCTTTCTTT	CASSESYTEAFF
TRBJ1-5	many	TRBD1	TRBV5-1	TGCGCCAGCAGCTCCTGGGACAGCTTCAATCAGCCCCAGCATTTT	CASSSWDSFNQPQHF
TRBJ2-1	.	TRBD2	TRBV12-3/TRBV12-4	TGTGCCAGCAGTTTTTACGGGACTAGAATAAACAATGAGCAGTTCTTC	CASSFYGTRINNEQFF
TRBJ1-1	.	.	TRBV14	TGTGCCTGCAGCGGTACAAAGAACACTGAAGCTTTCTTT	CACSGTKNTEAFF
TRBJ2-1	many	.	TRBV3-1	TGTGCCAGCAGCCAGGGTACAGGGTACGGTGAGCAGTTCTTC	CASSQGTGYGEQFF
TRBJ2-7	.	.	TRBV5-1	TGCGCCAGCAGCTTGAACGGGGGCGCGTTGTCCTACGAGCAGTACTTC	CASSLNGGALSYEQYF
TRBJ1-1	many	.	TRBV7-8	TGTGCCAGCAGCTTACTCGGGAGCGTATTGAATGAAGCTTTCTTT	CASSLLGSVLNEAFF
TRBJ2-1	many	.	TRBV20-1	TGCAGTGCCCAAGTACTAGCAAATGAGCAGTTCTTC	CSAQVLANEQFF
TRBJ1-5	.	.	TRBV5-8	TGTGCCAGCAGTTTCCGGGGGGATAGCAATCAGCCCCAGCATTTT	CASSFRGDSNQPQHF
TRBJ1-5	many	TRBD1	TRBV5-1	TGCGCCAGCAGCTCAGGGACAGGGGAACGGCAGCCCCAGCATTTT	CASSSGTGERQPQHF
TRBJ2-1	many	TRBD2	TRBV7-3	TGTGCCAGCAGCTTAAGTACGGCTAGCGGGGGGGCTATGTCCTACAATGAGCAGTTCTTC	CASSLSTASGGAMSYNEQFF
TRBJ2-5	many	TRBD2	TRBV9	TGTGCCAGCAGCGTAGTCGGCGGGAGCGTAGAGACCCAGTACTTC	CASSVVGGSVETQYF
TRBJ1-2	many	.	TRBV6-1	TGTGCCAGCAGCCCCCTCGACGGGGCCTATGGCTACACCTTC	CASSPLDGAYGYTF
TRBJ2-1	few	TRBD2	TRBV7-2	TGTGCCAGCAGCCCCGGGGGGGCACTATACAATGAGCAGTTCTTC	CASSPGGALYNEQFF
TRBJ1-5	many	.	TRBV6-1	TGTGCCAGCAGTGAGGGATATAGCAATCAGCCCCAGCATTTT	CASSEGYSNQPQHF
TRBJ1-5	many	.	TRBV12-3/TRBV12-4	TGTGCCAGCAGTTTCACCGAGGATCAGCCCCAGCATTTT	CASSFTEDQPQHF